This TCR beta chain was documented in a study of human T cells and chemical hapten exposure. Study background: Patients had diphenylcyclopropenone applied to the scalp weekly throughout the approximately 25-week study.

This clonotype was seen repeatedly, ten times or more. TCRdb itself ran the RACE reads through MiXCR, one entry per CDR3 protein. The sample yields roughly 130,000 distinct CDR3 sequences, around 11% seen once. The time point was: patch test 3, about 24 weeks after DPC sensitization. Treatment meaning: therapeutic diphenylcyclopropenone sensitization with weekly scalp DPC. Germline loops: CDR1 SGHVS, CDR2 FNYEAQ. V gave up 2 bases and J gave up 4 bases, with 9 bases separating them. The CDR3 loop spans 13 amino acids. The input for sequencing was whole blood, taken in connection with sensitization to the hapten diphenylcyclopropenone (DPC). The chain couples TRBV7-6 to TRBJ2-7; D not resolved. This receptor was identified in a woman aged 45-60 years with alopecia areata. Some clones in this sample may be carry-over from other donors' samples. The DNA for the CDR3 is TGTGCCAGCAGCTTATCCGAAGGATACGAGCAGTACTTC. Translated, it gives CASSLSEGYEQYF.